This T cell receptor beta chain was recorded in a study of cytomegalovirus exposure and HLA in healthy donors. Study conclusions and caveats: Accurate prediction of most subjects' HLA-A and HLA-B alleles from TCR beta sequences was reported.

This clone was seen only a few times. Its antigen remains unidentified. The germline gives CDR1 KGHSH, CDR2 LQKENI. This CDR3 is built from 13 residues. V was pared by 3 bases and J by 7 bases, with 12 bases between. The primer mix had 60 Vbeta and 13 Jbeta primers. The table came from immunoSEQ multiplex PCR; TCRdb's copy has only in-frame clones and leaves some out. The table has 150,000 to 200,000 clones, less than 85% seen once; the top ten hold about 0.63%. The receptor's source is a boy aged 5 to 17 in good health and CMV-seronegative. The chain joins TRBV18 to TRBJ1-2; no definite D call. Sequenced sample: PBMCs. The CDR3 nucleotides are TGTGCCAGCTCACCCGAGGGTCGTGGTGGCTACACCTTC. Its translation is CASSPEGRGGYTF.